This T cell receptor beta chain was sequenced during a study of cytotoxic CD8 clonotypes in ibrutinib-treated CLL. A word on this clone: Its cognate antigen is unknown.

Only in-frame clones appear in the TCRdb table, and some are missing; sequencing was by immunoSEQ multiplex PCR. The sample includes tens of thousands of clones, 55% to 75% of them seen just once. The germline V and J ends were trimmed by 4 bases and 3 bases, with 13 bases remaining between them. The CDR3 sequence is 14 residues long. CDR1 and CDR2 from the germline V gene are MNHNS and SASEGT. Findings and limits, study-wide: Baseline levels were approached again at progression, after clonality had risen at ibrutinib response.

As input for TCR beta libraries, roughly 2 micrograms of genomic DNA came from cryopreserved PBMCs. This clonotype originated in a human donor with chronic lymphocytic leukemia. The material was PBMCs, obtained after 12 months of ibrutinib treatment. The chain uses TRBV6-1 and TRBJ2-7; D ambiguous. The CDR3 DNA reads as TGTGCCAGCAGTGTCCAGATTCCGAACTACGAGCAGTACTTC. Its translation: CASSVQIPNYEQYF.